This T cell receptor (beta chain) was obtained from a study of CD8+ T cells in alopecia areata. This CDR3 has 14 residues. The V end was cut by 4 bases, the J end by 2 bases, with 11 bases between. Germline V CDR1 and CDR2: LGHNA, YNFKEQ. CD4+ cells from five patients were sorted into CD25+CD127- cells. CD4+ and CD8+ T cells were sorted from PBMCs stained for CD3, CD4 and CD8. Following RNA extraction, reverse transcription yielded cDNA that acted as the sequencing template. The data were produced by immunoSEQ multiplex PCR, yet TCRdb's version contains in-frame clones alone and is incomplete. This repertoire shows about 37,000 clones, under 65% found once; its top ten account for roughly 1.8%. Sample share makes this clone medium-sized (0.01 to 0.1%). The target antigen is unknown. Notes on the study in general: Shared TCR sequences were less clear between patients than in mice, possibly partly from HLA diversity. Scalp lesions, especially in alopecia totalis/universalis, had higher clonality than normal scalp. Scalp samples also yield sequences of resident alphabeta T cells from normal skin.

This clonotype was sampled from a human donor with alopecia areata. The chain employs TRBV4-2 and TRBJ2-5, with unresolved D. Sequenced material: CD4+ Tregs sorted from blood. The CDR3 is CASSLGALQETQYF. The DNA for the CDR3 is TGTGCCAGCAGCCTTGGAGCACTTCAAGAGACCCAGTACTTC.